The clone carrying this T cell receptor (beta chain) was seen just once. This entry belongs to a study of T cell changes during pregnancy in multiple sclerosis. The CDR3 has 16 amino acids. The V and J ends lost 4 bases and 0 bases respectively, with 12 bases between them. Per the germline V gene, CDR1 is SGHTA and CDR2 is FQGTGA. TCRdb keeps only in-frame clones here, not all; method: immunoSEQ multiplex PCR. Among about 40,000 clones, roughly 90% were seen once, and the ten largest hold approximately 8.4%. J is TRBJ2-2 and V is TRBV7-3; D remains unclear. Here the sequenced sample was CD8+ T cells from peripheral blood mononuclear cells, taken before pregnancy. This sequence was found in a female donor with multiple sclerosis, enrolled in a pregnancy study. CDR3 nucleotide sequence: TGTGCCAGCAGCTCTCTGGGCAGCTCGAACACCGGGGAGCTGTTTTTT. This gives the protein CASSSLGSSNTGELFF.